The 7 T cell receptor beta chains below were found in one sample sequenced in a study of breast tumors, draining lymph nodes, adjacent tissues (dated by TCRdb to the mid-2010s). Libraries were made using multiplex PCR. Reads for this sample came from an Illumina HiSeq 2000. TCRdb reanalyzed the raw reads on its own, using fastp at Q25 for trimming and MiXCR for clone calling, and kept in-frame beta chains. For every CDR3 protein sequence, its rows merge into one entry that carries the most common genes and DNA. The sample yields 200,000 to 300,000 distinct CDR3 sequences; about 30% were counted once. About 1.2% of the sample belongs to the ten largest clones. Lymph node samples were obtained from the axillary draining lymph nodes of breast cancer patients. Source material: axillary lymph node tissue. Receptor source: a female donor with breast cancer. Some clones in this sample may be carry-over from other donors' samples.

The rearrangement joins TRBV30 to TRBJ1-2, with D perhaps matching TRBD1 (5 bases). Trimming took off 4 bases at V and 7 bases at J, with 22 bases between the two ends. Germline CDR1 and CDR2: GTSNPN and SVGIG (reference sequence). The CDR3 runs to 15 residues. The CDR3 region has the DNA TGTGCCTGGACTCCCTTCTGGGGCGGTGGTAGTGGCTACACCTTC. Amino acid sequence: CAWTPFWGGGSGYTF.

V gene TRBV29-1 combines with J gene TRBJ2-3; D perhaps matches TRBD2 (6 bases). The V gene lost 2 bases and the J gene lost 11 bases, with 20 bases spanning the gap. The V gene's germline CDR1 is SQVTM and CDR2 ANQGSEA. This CDR3 has 14 amino acids. The CDR3 DNA is TGCAGCGTTGAACCAATAACTAGCCGCAATGAGCAGTATTTT. Amino acid sequence: CSVEPITSRNEQYF.

This clonotype was seen many times. The chain carries TRBV12-3 or TRBV12-4 and TRBJ2-2; 12 nucleotides line up with TRBD2. CDR3 length: 16 residues. The V segment lost 6 bases and the J segment 5 bases; nucleotides outside the gene matches: 7. This chain's CDR3 is CASSPGTSGRTGELFF. The CDR3 DNA reads as TGTGCCAGCAGCCCAGGGACTAGCGGGCGAACCGGGGAGCTGTTTTTT.

Many counts were recorded for this clonotype. V and J are TRBV24-1 and TRBJ1-2; no clear D gene. Trimming removed 2 bases from V and 6 bases from J, with 9 bases in between. The CDR3 consists of 13 residues. Germline V gives CDR1 KGHDR, CDR2 SFDVKD. The CDR3 is CATSDYGWDGYTF. CDR3 nucleotide sequence: TGTGCCACCAGTGATTATGGGTGGGATGGCTACACCTTC.

The gene calls are TRBV2 and TRBJ2-3; D is uncertain. Germline V gives CDR1 SNHLY, CDR2 FYNNEI. Trimming pared 5 bases from V and 8 bases from J, leaving 20 bases between. This CDR3 contains 15 residues. The CDR3 loop reads CASSTSRPDTGTQYF. The CDR3 DNA follows: TGTGCCAGCAGTACCTCGAGGCCCGACACGGGTACGCAGTATTTT.

This clonotype was seen at least ten times. CDR3 sequence reads: CASSGLAGGPHYNEQFF. The CDR3 bases are TGCGCCAGCAGTGGCCTAGCGGGAGGGCCTCATTACAATGAGCAGTTCTTC. The chain is built from TRBV10-2 and TRBJ2-1, with 12 positions matching TRBD2. Germline CDR1 and CDR2: WSHSY and SAAADI. The CDR3 totals 17 residues. With 4 bases clipped from V and 4 bases from J, the junction kept 8 bases outside the gene matches.

As regards this clonotype: A much more abundant neighbour one base away suggests this may be a read error. CDR3 protein: CASGEGAYEQYF. The DNA for the CDR3 is TGTGCCAGCGGAGAGGGAGCTTACGAGCAGTACTTC. The chain links TRBV12-3 or TRBV12-4 to TRBJ2-7; tentatively, D is TRBD2 (5 bases). Trimming cost V 8 bases and J 4 bases, with 12 bases left between them. CDR3 length: 12 residues.